This T cell receptor beta chain emerged from a study of shared clonotypes between healthy human individuals. Study background: For every donor, three CD4 naive, three CD4 memory, two CD8 naive and one CD8 memory plates were used.

This CDR3 spans 12 amino acids. Germline V gene sequence: CDR1 SGHTA, CDR2 FQGNSA. Deletions cut 4 bases from V and 13 bases from J, with 13 bases between. Donors comprised healthy HIV-negative adults lacking recent acute infections or vaccinations. Adult Caucasians living in Nashville, Tennessee made up all of the donors. The assay was run at deep level. Produced via immunoSEQ multiplex PCR; TCRdb's table is partial and in-frame only. Found here are under 850,000 clones, 55% to 80% of them singletons; the top ten hold about 1.8%. The TCR comes from a woman under 40 in good health. V usage is TRBV7-2 and J usage is TRBJ1-4; possibly TRBD1 for D (6 bases). The specimen was memory CD4+ T cells sorted from blood. Subset: CD45RA-negative fraction. The CDR3 loop reads CASSSTGSLLFF. In nucleotides, the CDR3 is TGTGCCAGCAGCTCCACAGGGTCATTACTGTTTTTT.